This TCR beta chain was captured by sequencing in a study of T cells in Graves' hyperthyroidism and ophthalmopathy. As for the study in general: Initial diagnosis, before any treatment, was when peripheral blood was collected.

Per the germline V gene, CDR1 is SGHRS and CDR2 is YFSETQ. J was trimmed by 5 bases and V by 4 bases; bases with no gene match: 9. The CDR3 is 16 residues long. This clonotype showed up many times. Antigen unknown. Reasons for excluding patients were uncontrolled infection, other autoimmune disease, pregnancy or lactation. Amplified TCR beta CDR3 regions came from RNA transcripts. TCR CDR3 underwent first-round RT-PCR with the HTBI primer set. TCRdb re-called the multiplex PCR reads with MiXCR, one entry per CDR3 protein. The table includes fewer than 650,000 distinct CDR3 sequences, roughly 15% detected once. Study-wide points: Clonotypes that were expanded in thyroid above 0.001 mostly appeared in blood too. Ophthalmopathy, as predicted by the model, came a median about six months after the prediction.

The specimen was blood. This TCR came from a woman in her thirties or forties with Graves' ophthalmopathy. The J gene is TRBJ2-7, the V gene TRBV5-1; 13 nucleotides agree with TRBD2. The CDR3 nucleotides are TGCGCCAGCAGCATCGGACTAGCGGGAGCTCTCCACGAGCAGTACTTC. Translating it yields CASSIGLAGALHEQYF.